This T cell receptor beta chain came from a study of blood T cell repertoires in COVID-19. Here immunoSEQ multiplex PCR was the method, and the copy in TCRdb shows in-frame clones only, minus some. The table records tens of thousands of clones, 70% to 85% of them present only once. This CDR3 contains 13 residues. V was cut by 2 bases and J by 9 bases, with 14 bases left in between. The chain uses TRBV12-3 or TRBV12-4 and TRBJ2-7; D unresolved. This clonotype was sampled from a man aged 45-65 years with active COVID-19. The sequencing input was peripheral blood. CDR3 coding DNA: TGTGCCAGCAGTTTAAGCTTCCCTTCCCGGCAGTACTTC. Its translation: CASSLSFPSRQYF.